This TCR beta chain was recorded in a study of blood T cell repertoires in COVID-19. Study overall: The origin of the acute and convalescent COVID-19 samples was the United States, Italy and Spain. Sources were T cells, B-cell-depleted T cells, or PBMCs; the material itself was cDNA or gDNA.

The J segment lost 0 bases and the V segment lost 5 bases, leaving 1 base of the junction unmatched. The CDR3 has 15 amino acids. Per germline, CDR1 SGHTA and CDR2 FQGTGA. In the original processing: Reference gene primer amplification gave nucleated cell count estimates. TCRdb's table, derived via immunoSEQ multiplex PCR, lists solely in-frame clones and lacks some. V and J calls and clone size come straight from that table; D and trimming were deduced from the DNA. The sample lists around 140,000 clones, roughly 84% occurring once. The chain couples TRBV7-3 to TRBJ2-7, with 13 bases fitting TRBD2. The sequence was collected from a human donor with acute or convalescent COVID-19. The donor label of this sample is uncertain. Material for sequencing was peripheral blood. The CDR3 here is CASSRTSGSSYEQYV. The CDR3 DNA follows: TGTGCCAGCAGCAGGACTAGCGGGAGCTCCTACGAGCAGTACGTC.